The 28 T cell receptor beta chains presented below share a single source sample, sequenced in a study of T cells after yellow fever vaccination (dated by TCRdb to the late 2010s). In light of the paper, this sample's treatment or condition label describes: live attenuated yellow fever vaccine strain. Receptor libraries were prepared by 5' RACE. The sample was run on an Illumina NovaSeq 6000. TCRdb reran the public reads through fastp at Q25 and MiXCR, keeping productive beta chains. Identical CDR3 proteins give one entry, which carries the most common genes and DNA. The sample table shows 250,000 to 400,000 distinct CDR3 sequences, and approximately 4% are seen once. The top ten clones comprise roughly 19% of the sample. This specimen consisted of PBMCs, obtained 15 days after the yellow fever booster vaccination. All receptors derive from a man in his late teens or twenties who received the YFV17D yellow fever vaccine.

This clonotype occurred many times. The CDR3 coding sequence is TGCAGTGCTAGAGATATAGAGGGGGCTGGCATTCAGTACTTC. Translated: CSARDIEGAGIQYF. The chain employs TRBV20-1 and TRBJ2-4; 7 bases are a match to TRBD1. The CDR3 covers 14 residues. The germline V gene encodes CDR1 DFQATT and CDR2 SNEGSKA (reference sequence). Unmatched junction bases numbered 8, after V lost 0 bases and J lost 9 bases.

This clonotype was detected ten times or more. The chain couples TRBV5-6 to TRBJ1-4; no firm D call. Trimming removed 3 bases from V and 8 bases from J, with 20 bases in between. CDR1 and CDR2 (germline): SGHDT, YYEEEE. The CDR3 spans 16 residues. The CDR3 sequence is CASSSWPATRPEKLFF. DNA for the CDR3: TGTGCCAGCAGCTCATGGCCCGCCACGCGACCGGAAAAACTGTTTTTT.

This clonotype showed up just a few times. The J gene is TRBJ2-1, the V gene TRBV4-2; possible D gene TRBD1, 5 bases. The germline V and J ends were trimmed by 0 bases and 0 bases, with 21 bases remaining between them. Germline CDR1 LGHNA, CDR2 YNFKEQ. The CDR3 contains 20 residues. The CDR3 sequence: CASSQEVGVQGLVSYNEQFF. The DNA of the CDR3 is TGTGCCAGCAGCCAAGAAGTAGGAGTTCAGGGTCTCGTCTCCTACAATGAGCAGTTCTTC.

This clonotype was seen more than once but under ten times. The chain combines TRBV2 with TRBJ2-2; D uncertain. Trimming removed 3 bases at V and 8 bases at J, with 7 bases between. The CDR3 runs 12 residues. Germline V gives CDR1 SNHLY, CDR2 FYNNEI. The CDR3 region has the DNA TGTGCCAGCAGTGACGGACCGGGGGAGCTGTTTTTT. This translates into CASSDGPGELFF.

This clonotype was counted at least ten times. V usage is TRBV5-1 and J usage is TRBJ1-1; D gene unclear. Germline V CDR1 and CDR2: SGHRS, YFSETQ. The germline V and J ends were trimmed by 4 bases and 1 base, with 8 bases remaining between them. CDR3 length equals 13 residues. The CDR3 sequence is CASSAGENTEAFF. The CDR3 DNA follows: TGCGCCAGCAGCGCAGGCGAGAACACTGAAGCTTTCTTT.

This clonotype was recorded many times. The junction departs from germline at one end; a sequencing error may be responsible. The V call is TRBV7-3, the J call TRBJ1-1; D possibly corresponds to TRBD1 (6 bases). In germline, CDR1 is SGHTA, CDR2 FQGTGA. The CDR3 runs 14 residues. CDR3 loop: CASSITGPGTEAFF. In nucleotides, the CDR3 is TGTGCCAGCAGCATAACAGGGCCAGGTACTGAAGCTTTCTTT. Drawing the rest from reference TRBV7-3 and TRBJ1-1, the complete variable domain is GAGVSQTPSNKVTEKGKYVELRCDPISGHTALYWYRQSLGQGPEFLIYFQGTGAADDSGLPNDRFFAVRPEGSVSTLKIQRTERGDSAVYLCASSITGPGTEAFFGQGTRLTVV.

The sample holds a few counts of this clonotype. This chain connects TRBV7-3 to TRBJ2-1; 8 bases line up with TRBD1. The V and J ends lost 2 bases and 6 bases, in that order; junction bases with no gene match: 9. The V gene's germline CDR1 is SGHTA and CDR2 FQGTGA. CDR3 length: 16 amino acids. CDR3 nucleotides: TGTGCCAGCAGCTTATCACAGGGGGGCGGGGTCAATGAGCAGTTCTTC. It translates to CASSLSQGGGVNEQFF.

In its sample, this clonotype was seen many times. The chain is built from TRBV6-5 and TRBJ1-4; 7 nucleotides align to TRBD1. CDR1 and CDR2 from the germline V gene are MNHEY and SVGAGI. This CDR3 is 14 amino acids long. J was trimmed by 11 bases and V by 5 bases; bases with no gene match: 11. CDR3 bases: TGTGCCAGCAGTCCGGACAGGAGGATAAGGAAACTGTTTTTT. Protein product: CASSPDRRIRKLFF.

This clonotype was counted many times. This chain joins TRBV30 and TRBJ2-1; a weak D match, TRBD2 (6 bases). Looked up from germline, CDR1 is GTSNPN and CDR2 is SVGIG (reference sequence). The CDR3 is made up of 17 amino acids. V was clipped by 4 bases and J by 1 base, with 20 bases between them. In DNA, the CDR3 is TGTGCCTGGACAGGAGGGGCTCAAAGAGATTCCTACAATGAGCAGTTCTTC. As protein: CAWTGGAQRDSYNEQFF.

At least ten counts were recorded for this clonotype. One end of the junction is discordant with germline, which a read error may explain. The V call is TRBV7-2, the J call TRBJ1-2, with D hard to call. Per germline, CDR1 SGHTA and CDR2 FQGNSA. This CDR3 comprises 12 residues. In DNA form, the CDR3 reads TGTGCCAGCAGTTTAGGGAACTATGGCTACACCTTC. The encoded protein is CASSLGNYGYTF.

This clonotype appeared a few times. The chain couples TRBV10-2 to TRBJ2-1; 14 bases are a match to TRBD2. Trimming took 6 bases from V and 7 from J; bases not matched to a gene: 5. The CDR3 is made up of 15 amino acids. Germline-derived CDR1 and CDR2 are WSHSY and SAAADI. DNA for the CDR3: TGCGCCAGCAGGACTAGCGGGGGGGCCTTTAATGAGCAGTTCTTC. Its protein product is CASRTSGGAFNEQFF.

Comment on this clonotype: One end of the junction is discordant with germline, which a read error may explain. V and J are TRBV25-1 and TRBJ2-7, with 7 bases that match TRBD2. The germline CDR1 and CDR2 sequences are MGHDK and SYGVNS. This CDR3 is built from 15 residues. CDR3 DNA sequence: TGTGCCAGCAGTACCAAAGGGAGGGATGCCTATGAGCAGTACTTC. It codes for CASSTKGRDAYEQYF.

This sequence joins TRBV7-2 and TRBJ2-3; 11 nucleotides agree with TRBD1. Germline V gives CDR1 SGHTA, CDR2 FQGNSA. Losses at the gene ends were 5 bases for V and 4 bases for J; bases not matched to a gene: 8. The CDR3 has 16 residues. The CDR3 sequence is CASSQLGTGGSDTQYF. CDR3 nucleotide sequence: TGTGCCAGCAGCCAACTCGGGACAGGGGGGTCAGATACGCAGTATTTT.

This clonotype was detected ten times or more. V and J are TRBV6-5 and TRBJ1-2; 8 bases map to TRBD1. With V trimmed by 4 bases and J by 4 bases, 5 bases remained unmatched. CDR1 MNHEY and CDR2 SVGAGI come from the germline V gene. The CDR3 is made up of 14 amino acids. In nucleotides, the CDR3 is TGTGCCAGCAGTTCCGGACAGGGATCCTATGGCTACACCTTC. Protein: CASSSGQGSYGYTF.

This clonotype has just a few counts. CDR3 protein: CASSLHVAGGPGEQFF. The CDR3 DNA is TGTGCCAGCAGCTTACACGTAGCGGGGGGGCCAGGTGAGCAGTTCTTC. This chain uses TRBV7-9 with TRBJ2-1, with 11 bases matching TRBD2. The V gene's germline CDR1 is SEHNR and CDR2 FQNEAQ (reference sequence). The CDR3 has 16 residues. Trimming took 2 bases from V and 9 from J; bases not matched to a gene: 9.

This clonotype was counted a few times. This chain connects TRBV7-9 to TRBJ1-1; unclear D gene. This CDR3 spans 13 amino acids. CDR1 is SEHNR, CDR2 FQNEAQ, per germline (reference sequence). The V end lost 3 bases, the J end lost 6 bases, and 11 bases lay between the germline ends. The CDR3 reads CASSFIGRAEAFF. CDR3 nucleotide sequence: TGTGCCAGCAGCTTTATAGGAAGAGCTGAAGCTTTCTTT.

The sample holds a few counts of this clonotype. V and J are TRBV7-6 and TRBJ2-2; 9 nucleotides match TRBD2. Germline V CDR1 and CDR2: SGHVS, FNYEAQ. The CDR3 covers 18 residues. V lost 1 base, J lost 4 bases, and 10 bases stayed unmatched. The CDR3: CASSLVPLAGDITGELFF. The CDR3 nucleotides read TGTGCCAGCAGCTTAGTTCCCTTAGCGGGGGACATCACCGGGGAGCTGTTTTTT.

The CDR3 loop is CATSDHRGYEQFF. DNA for the CDR3: TGTGCCACCAGTGACCACAGGGGCTATGAGCAGTTCTTC. This chain connects TRBV24-1 to TRBJ2-1; 7 positions match TRBD1. CDR3 length: 13 residues. In germline, CDR1 is KGHDR, CDR2 SFDVKD. The J segment lost 8 bases and the V segment lost 4 bases, leaving 4 bases of the junction unmatched.

V gene TRBV3-1 combines with J gene TRBJ2-1; TRBD2 might be the D (5 bases). The CDR3 has 14 residues. The V gene lost 5 bases and the J gene lost 7 bases, with 15 bases spanning the gap. Germline CDR1 reads LGHDT; CDR2 reads YNNKEL (reference sequence). CDR3 protein: CASSEWVRENEQFF. The CDR3 nucleotides read TGTGCCAGCAGCGAGTGGGTGAGGGAAAATGAGCAGTTCTTC.

Points on this clonotype: A read error may produce the germline difference seen at one junction end. The chain links TRBV12-3 or TRBV12-4 to TRBJ2-1; tentatively, D is TRBD1 (5 bases). This CDR3 is built from 13 residues. The CDR3 nucleotides are TGTGCCAGCAGTCACAGGAGAAACAATGTGCAGTTCTTC. Amino acids: CASSHRRNNVQFF.

This chain uses TRBV27 with TRBJ2-2; a weak D match, TRBD1 (5 bases). CDR3 length equals 16 residues. V lost 4 bases, J lost 4 bases, and 16 bases lay in between. Germline values: CDR1 MNHEY, CDR2 SMNVEV (reference sequence). The CDR3: CASSSPSGWGTGELFF. CDR3 coding DNA: TGTGCCAGCAGTTCTCCCTCAGGGTGGGGCACCGGGGAGCTGTTTTTT.

This clonotype has at least ten counts. The V and J genes are TRBV27 and TRBJ2-3; 7 bases map to TRBD2. CDR3 length: 15 residues. Germline assignment: CDR1 MNHEY and CDR2 SMNVEV (reference sequence). V gave up 6 bases and J gave up 3 bases; unmatched junction bases: 9. The CDR3 DNA reads TGTGCCAGCAGGAGCGGGGCGATGACAACAGATACGCAGTATTTT. It is translated as CASRSGAMTTDTQYF.

This clonotype has only a few counts. This chain connects TRBV10-3 to TRBJ1-2; D possibly corresponds to TRBD1 (5 bases). The CDR3 is made up of 14 amino acids. Germline V gene lookup returns CDR1 ENHRY and CDR2 SYGVKD. Trimming pared 0 bases from V and 4 bases from J, leaving 9 bases between. The CDR3 DNA follows: TGTGCCATCAGTGAGTCGGAGGGGCTCTATGGCTACACCTTC. It yields the protein CAISESEGLYGYTF.

This clonotype was counted ten times or more. This sequence joins TRBV5-6 and TRBJ2-4; 8 bases match TRBD2. The CDR3 totals 15 residues. After removal of 2 bases from V and 6 bases from J, the junction contained 7 bases not matched to a gene. From germline, CDR1 is SGHDT and CDR2 YYEEEE. The CDR3 loop is CASSFRGGLGNIQYF. The CDR3 DNA reads TGTGCCAGCAGCTTCCGGGGGGGCCTGGGAAACATTCAGTACTTC.

This chain connects TRBV5-5 to TRBJ1-5; tentatively, D is TRBD1 (5 bases). CDR1 is SGHKS, CDR2 YYEKEE, per germline (reference sequence). CDR3 length: 15 residues. V was pared by 1 base and J by 9 bases, with 17 bases between. The chain's CDR3 is CASSLSGGTVMPQHF. For the CDR3, the DNA is TGTGCCAGCAGCTTGAGTGGGGGTACGGTGATGCCCCAGCATTTT.

There are a few counts of this clonotype. The chain uses TRBV12-3 or TRBV12-4 and TRBJ1-5; D uncertain. V was cut by 3 bases and J by 7 bases, with 13 bases left in between. This CDR3 has 14 amino acids. CDR3 nucleotide sequence: TGTGCCAGCAGTTTGCTTCGGGCGCACCAGCCCCAGCATTTT. This sequence encodes CASSLLRAHQPQHF.

The table lists this clonotype with many counts. This sequence joins TRBV4-3 and TRBJ1-2; D is perhaps TRBD1 (5 bases). The CDR3 totals 13 residues. V lost 4 bases and J lost 6, with 12 bases in between. CDR1 is LGHNA, CDR2 YSLEER, per germline. The CDR3 is CASSLRDGDGYTF. The CDR3, as DNA: TGCGCCAGCAGCCTTCGGGACGGTGATGGCTACACCTTC.

This clonotype appeared many times. The gene calls are TRBV28 and TRBJ2-1, with D perhaps TRBD2 (5 bases). CDR3 length: 15 amino acids. From germline, CDR1 is MDHEN and CDR2 SYDVKM. Trimming shortened V by 6 bases and J by 5 bases, and 17 bases separated the two germline ends. CDR3 loop: CASSGNYGVHNEQFF. In DNA, the CDR3 is TGTGCCAGCAGCGGGAACTACGGAGTCCACAATGAGCAGTTCTTC.